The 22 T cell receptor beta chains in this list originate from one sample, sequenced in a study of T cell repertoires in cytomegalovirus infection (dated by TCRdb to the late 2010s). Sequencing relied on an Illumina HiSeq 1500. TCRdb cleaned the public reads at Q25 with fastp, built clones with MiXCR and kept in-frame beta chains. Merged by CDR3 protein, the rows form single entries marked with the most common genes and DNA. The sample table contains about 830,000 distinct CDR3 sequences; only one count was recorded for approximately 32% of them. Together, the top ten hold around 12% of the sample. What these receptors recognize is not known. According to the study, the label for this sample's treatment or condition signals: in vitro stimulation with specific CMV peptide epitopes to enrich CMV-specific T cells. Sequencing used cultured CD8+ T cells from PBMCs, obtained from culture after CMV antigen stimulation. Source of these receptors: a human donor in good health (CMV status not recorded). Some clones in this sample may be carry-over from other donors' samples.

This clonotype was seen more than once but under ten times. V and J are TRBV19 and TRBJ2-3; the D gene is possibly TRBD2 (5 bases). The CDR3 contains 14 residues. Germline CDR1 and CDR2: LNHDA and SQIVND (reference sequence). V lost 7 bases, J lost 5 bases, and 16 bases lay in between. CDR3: CASTPGSAVDTQYF. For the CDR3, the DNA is TGTGCCAGTACTCCGGGATCGGCGGTAGATACGCAGTATTTT.

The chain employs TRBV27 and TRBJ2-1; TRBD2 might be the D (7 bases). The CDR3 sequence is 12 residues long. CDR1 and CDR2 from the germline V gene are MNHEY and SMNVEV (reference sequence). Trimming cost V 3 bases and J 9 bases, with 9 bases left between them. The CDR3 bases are TGTGCCAGCAGTTTCGGGGGGCTTGAGCAGTTCTTC. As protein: CASSFGGLEQFF.

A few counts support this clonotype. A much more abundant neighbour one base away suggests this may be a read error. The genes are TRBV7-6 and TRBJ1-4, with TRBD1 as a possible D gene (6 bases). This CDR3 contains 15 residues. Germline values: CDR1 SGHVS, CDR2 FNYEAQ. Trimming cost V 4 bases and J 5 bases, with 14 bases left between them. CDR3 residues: CASSSGQSQNEKLFF. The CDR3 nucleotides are TGTGCCAGCAGCTCCGGACAGTCACAAAATGAAAAACTGTTTTTT.

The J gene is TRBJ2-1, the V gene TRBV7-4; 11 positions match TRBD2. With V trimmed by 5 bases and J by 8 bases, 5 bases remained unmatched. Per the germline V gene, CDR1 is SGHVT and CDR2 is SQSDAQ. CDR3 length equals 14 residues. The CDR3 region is CASSLLAGEDEQFF. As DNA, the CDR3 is TGTGCCAGCAGCCTACTAGCGGGGGAGGATGAGCAGTTCTTC.

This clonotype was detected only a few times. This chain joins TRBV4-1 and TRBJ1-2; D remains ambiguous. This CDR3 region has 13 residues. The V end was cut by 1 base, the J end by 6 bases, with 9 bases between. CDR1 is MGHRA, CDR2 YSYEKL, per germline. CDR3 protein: CASSQVVGNGYTF. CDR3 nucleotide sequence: TGCGCCAGCAGCCAAGTGGTAGGGAATGGCTACACCTTC.

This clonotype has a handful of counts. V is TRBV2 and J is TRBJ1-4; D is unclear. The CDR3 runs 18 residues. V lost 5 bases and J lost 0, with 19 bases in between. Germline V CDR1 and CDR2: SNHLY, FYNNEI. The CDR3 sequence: CASSLSRAGSATNEKLFF. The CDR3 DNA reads TGTGCCAGCAGTCTCTCAAGGGCAGGCTCCGCAACTAATGAAAAACTGTTTTTT.

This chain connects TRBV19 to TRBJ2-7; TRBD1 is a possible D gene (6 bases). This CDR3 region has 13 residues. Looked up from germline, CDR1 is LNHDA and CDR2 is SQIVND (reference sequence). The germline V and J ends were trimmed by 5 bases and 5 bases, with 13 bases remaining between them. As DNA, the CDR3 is TGTGCCAGTAGTCCATCGGACAGAGACGAGCAGTACTTC. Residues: CASSPSDRDEQYF.

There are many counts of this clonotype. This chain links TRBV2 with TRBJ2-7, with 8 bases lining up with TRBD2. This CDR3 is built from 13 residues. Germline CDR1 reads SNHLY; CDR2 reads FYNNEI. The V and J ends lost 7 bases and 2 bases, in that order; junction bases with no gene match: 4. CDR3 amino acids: CASTLAGPYEQYF. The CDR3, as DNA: TGTGCCAGCACCCTAGCGGGTCCCTACGAGCAGTACTTC.

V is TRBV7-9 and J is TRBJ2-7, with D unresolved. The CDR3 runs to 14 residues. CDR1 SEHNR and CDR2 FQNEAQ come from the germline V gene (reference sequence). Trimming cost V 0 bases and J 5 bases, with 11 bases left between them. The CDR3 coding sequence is TGTGCCAGCAGCTTAGCAGTAGGGTCCCACGAGCAGTACGTC. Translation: CASSLAVGSHEQYV.

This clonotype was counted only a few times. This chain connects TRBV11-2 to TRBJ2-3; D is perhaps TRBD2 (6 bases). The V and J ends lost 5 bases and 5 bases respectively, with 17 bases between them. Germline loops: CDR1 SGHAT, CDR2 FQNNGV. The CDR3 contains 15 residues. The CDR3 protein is CASSPRLWGVDTQYF. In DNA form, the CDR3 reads TGTGCCAGCAGCCCTCGCCTCTGGGGGGTAGATACGCAGTATTTT. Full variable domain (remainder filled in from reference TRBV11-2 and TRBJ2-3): EAGVAQSPRYKIIEKRQSVAFWCNPISGHATLYWYQQILGQGPKLLIQFQNNGVVDDSQLPKDRFSAERLKGVDSTLKIQPAKLEDSAVYLCASSPRLWGVDTQYFGPGTRLTVL.

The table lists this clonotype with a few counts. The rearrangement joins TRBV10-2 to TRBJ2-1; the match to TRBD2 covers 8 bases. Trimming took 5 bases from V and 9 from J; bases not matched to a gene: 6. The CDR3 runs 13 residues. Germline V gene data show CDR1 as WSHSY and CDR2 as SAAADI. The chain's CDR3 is CASSPGGPVEQFF. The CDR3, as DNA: TGCGCCAGCAGTCCGGGGGGGCCCGTTGAGCAGTTCTTC.

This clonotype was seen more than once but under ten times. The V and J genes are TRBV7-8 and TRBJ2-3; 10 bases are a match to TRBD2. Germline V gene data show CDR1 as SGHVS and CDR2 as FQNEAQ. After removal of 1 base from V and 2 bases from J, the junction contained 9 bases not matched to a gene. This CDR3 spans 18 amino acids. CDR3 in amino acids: CASSLGPGSGRYTDTQYF. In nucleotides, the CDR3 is TGTGCCAGCAGCTTAGGGCCGGGTAGCGGGAGGTACACAGATACGCAGTATTTT.

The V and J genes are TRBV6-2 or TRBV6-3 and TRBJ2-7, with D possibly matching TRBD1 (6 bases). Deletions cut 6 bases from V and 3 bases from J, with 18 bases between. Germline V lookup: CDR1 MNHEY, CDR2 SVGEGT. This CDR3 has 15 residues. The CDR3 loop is CASRKGTSAYYEQYF. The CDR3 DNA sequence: TGTGCCAGCAGAAAGGGGACATCCGCCTACTACGAGCAGTACTTC.

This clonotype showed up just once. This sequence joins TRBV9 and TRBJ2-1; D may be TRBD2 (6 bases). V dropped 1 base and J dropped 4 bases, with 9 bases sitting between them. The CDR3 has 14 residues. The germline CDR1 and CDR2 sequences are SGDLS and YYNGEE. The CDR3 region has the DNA TGTGCCAGCAGCGTAAGCCGGGGGTACAATGAGCAGTTCTTC. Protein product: CASSVSRGYNEQFF.

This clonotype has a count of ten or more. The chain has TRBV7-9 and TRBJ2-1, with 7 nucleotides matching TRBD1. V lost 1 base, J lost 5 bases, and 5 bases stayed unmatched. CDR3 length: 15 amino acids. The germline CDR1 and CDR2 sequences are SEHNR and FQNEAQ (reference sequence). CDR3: CASSLEGGFHNEQFF. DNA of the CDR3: TGTGCCAGCAGCTTAGAAGGGGGCTTCCACAATGAGCAGTTCTTC.

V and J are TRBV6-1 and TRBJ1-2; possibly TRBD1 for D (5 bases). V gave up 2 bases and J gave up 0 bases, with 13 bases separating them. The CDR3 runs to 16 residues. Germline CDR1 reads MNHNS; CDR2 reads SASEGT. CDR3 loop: CASSERDSGANYGYTF. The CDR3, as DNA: TGTGCCAGCAGTGAAAGGGACTCAGGAGCTAACTATGGCTACACCTTC.

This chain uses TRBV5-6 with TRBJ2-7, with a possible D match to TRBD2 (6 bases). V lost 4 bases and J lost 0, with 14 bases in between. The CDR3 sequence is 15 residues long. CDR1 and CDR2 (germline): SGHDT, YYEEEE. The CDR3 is CASSLGLSYSYEQYF. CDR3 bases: TGTGCCAGCAGCCTCGGACTATCATACTCCTACGAGCAGTACTTC. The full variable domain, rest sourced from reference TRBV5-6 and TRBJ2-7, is DAGVTQSPTHLIKTRGQQVTLRCSPKSGHDTVSWYQQALGQGPQFIFQYYEEEERQRGNFPDRFSGHQFPNYSSELNVNALLLGDSALYLCASSLGLSYSYEQYFGPGTRLTVT.

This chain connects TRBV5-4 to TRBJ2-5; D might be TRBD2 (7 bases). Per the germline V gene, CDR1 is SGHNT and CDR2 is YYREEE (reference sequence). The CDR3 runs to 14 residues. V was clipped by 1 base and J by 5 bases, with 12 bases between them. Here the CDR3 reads CASSLRGRDETQYF. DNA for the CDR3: TGTGCCAGCAGCTTGAGGGGGAGGGACGAGACCCAGTACTTC.

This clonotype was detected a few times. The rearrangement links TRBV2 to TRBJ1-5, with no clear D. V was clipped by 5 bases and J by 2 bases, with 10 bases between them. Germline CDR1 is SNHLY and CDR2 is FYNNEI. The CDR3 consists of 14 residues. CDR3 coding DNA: TGTGCCAGCAGTCCCGACACCGGCAATCAGCCCCAGCATTTT. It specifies CASSPDTGNQPQHF.

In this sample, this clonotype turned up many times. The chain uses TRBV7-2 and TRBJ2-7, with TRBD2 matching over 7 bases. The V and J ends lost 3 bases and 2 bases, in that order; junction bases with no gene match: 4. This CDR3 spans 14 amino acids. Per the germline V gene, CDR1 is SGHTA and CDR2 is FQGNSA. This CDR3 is CASSFSGEPYEQYF. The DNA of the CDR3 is TGTGCCAGCAGCTTCAGCGGGGAGCCCTACGAGCAGTACTTC. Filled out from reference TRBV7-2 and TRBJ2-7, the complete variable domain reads GAGVSQSPSNKVTEKGKDVELRCDPISGHTALYWYRQSLGQGLEFLIYFQGNSAPDKSGLPSDRFSAERTGGSVSTLTIQRTQQEDSAVYLCASSFSGEPYEQYFGPGTRLTVT.

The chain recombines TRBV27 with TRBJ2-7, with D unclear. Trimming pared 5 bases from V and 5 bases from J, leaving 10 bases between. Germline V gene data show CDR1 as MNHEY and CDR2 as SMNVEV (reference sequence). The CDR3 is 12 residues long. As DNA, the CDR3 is TGTGCCAGCAGTGCCCCTGGGAACGAGCAGTACTTC. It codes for CASSAPGNEQYF.

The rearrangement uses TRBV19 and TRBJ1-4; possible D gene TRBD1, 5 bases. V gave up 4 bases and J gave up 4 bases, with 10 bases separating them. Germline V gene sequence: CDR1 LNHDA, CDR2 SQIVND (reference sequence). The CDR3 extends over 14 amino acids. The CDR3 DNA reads TGTGCCAGTAGTAGGAGGGGTTATAATGAAAAACTGTTTTTT. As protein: CASSRRGYNEKLFF.